Shown below are 7 T cell receptor beta chains from a single sample sequenced in a study of blood T cell repertoires in COVID-19 (dated by TCRdb to the early 2020s). Library construction relied on the immunoSEQ multiplex PCR assay. The table comes from immuneACCESS by way of TCRdb, which keeps in-frame sequences with V and J called. Part of the clones is missing from these tables; in studies checked, under half for an unresolved V gene and the rest for unknown reasons. The sample contains around 18,000 clones, 65% to 80% of them found a single time. Roughly 17% of the sample lies in the top ten. Sequenced: peripheral blood. Receptors originate from a man between 65 and 80 years old with COVID-19, enrolled during active disease.

This clone showed up just a few times. V gene TRBV2 combines with J gene TRBJ2-1; 11 nucleotides align to TRBD2. The length of the CDR3 is 15 residues. The germline V gene encodes CDR1 SNHLY and CDR2 FYNNEI. J gave up 3 bases and V 3 bases, and 1 base lay outside the gene matches. The CDR3 DNA is TGTGCCAGCAGTGAGGGACTAGCGGTCTACAATGAGCAGTTCTTC. Translation gives CASSEGLAVYNEQFF.

This chain joins TRBV4-3 and TRBJ1-4; 12 bases match TRBD1. Germline V CDR1 and CDR2: LGHNA, YSLEER. Unmatched junction bases numbered 5, after V lost 0 bases and J lost 0 bases. The CDR3 runs 19 residues. CDR3: CASSQEGQGASATNEKLFF. The CDR3 nucleotides are TGCGCCAGCAGCCAAGAGGGACAGGGGGCCTCTGCAACTAATGAAAAACTGTTTTTT.

The chain has TRBV5-1 and TRBJ2-1; the match to TRBD2 covers 11 bases. CDR3 length: 15 residues. Germline loops: CDR1 SGHRS, CDR2 YFSETQ. V lost 0 bases to trimming and J lost 4 bases; unmatched junction nucleotides: 0. CDR3 loop: CASSLASGGYNEQFF. CDR3 coding DNA: TGCGCCAGCAGCTTGGCTAGCGGGGGGTACAATGAGCAGTTCTTC.

The chain carries TRBV28 and TRBJ1-5; D not resolved. Trimming left V 8 bases short and J 8 bases short, with 16 bases between. This CDR3 has 13 residues. Germline V gene sequence: CDR1 MDHEN, CDR2 SYDVKM. CDR3 in DNA: TGTGCCAGCGTCGGAGCCTATAAGGAGCCCCAGCATTTT. Amino acid sequence: CASVGAYKEPQHF.

DNA of the CDR3: TGCGCCAGCAGCTTAAACAGGGGTACTAATGAAAAACTGTTTTTT. Translated: CASSLNRGTNEKLFF. V usage is TRBV4-3 and J usage is TRBJ1-4; TRBD1 matches at 7 bases. Germline V gene lookup returns CDR1 LGHNA and CDR2 YSLEER. V lost 5 bases to trimming and J lost 2 bases; unmatched junction nucleotides: 5. CDR3 size: 15 residues.

The V call is TRBV14, the J call TRBJ1-3; no definite D call. CDR1 is SGHDN, CDR2 FVKESK, per germline. The CDR3 length is 15 residues. V was cut by 1 base and J by 0 bases, with 7 bases left in between. CDR3 DNA: TGTGCCAGCAGCCAAGTGCTCAGCTCTGGAAACACCATATATTTT. This sequence encodes CASSQVLSSGNTIYF.

The chain recombines TRBV15 with TRBJ2-7; 13 bases match TRBD2. The CDR3 has 19 amino acids. Germline V gene data show CDR1 as LNHNV and CDR2 as YYDKDF (reference sequence). V shed 5 bases and J 4 bases; nucleotides not matched to a gene: 17. The CDR3 loop is CATSVTPGLAGWPWYEQYF. CDR3 sequence (DNA): TGTGCCACCAGCGTAACACCGGGACTAGCGGGGTGGCCATGGTACGAGCAGTACTTC.